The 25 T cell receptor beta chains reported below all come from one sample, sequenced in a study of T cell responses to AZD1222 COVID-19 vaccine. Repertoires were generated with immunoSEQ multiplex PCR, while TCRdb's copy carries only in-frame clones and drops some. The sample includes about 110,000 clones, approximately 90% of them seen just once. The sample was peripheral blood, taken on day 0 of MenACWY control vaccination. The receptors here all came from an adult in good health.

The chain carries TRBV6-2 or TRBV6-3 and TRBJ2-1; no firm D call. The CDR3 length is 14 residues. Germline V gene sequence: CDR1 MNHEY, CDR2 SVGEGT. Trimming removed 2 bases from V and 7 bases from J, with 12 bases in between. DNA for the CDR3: TGTGCCAGCAGTTACCCCTTTCCCGGAAATGAGCAGTTCTTC. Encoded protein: CASSYPFPGNEQFF.

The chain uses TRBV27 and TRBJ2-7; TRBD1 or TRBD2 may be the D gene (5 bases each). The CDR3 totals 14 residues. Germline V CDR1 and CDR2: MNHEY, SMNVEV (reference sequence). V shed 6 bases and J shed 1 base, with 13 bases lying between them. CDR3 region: CASRDWGRSYEQYF. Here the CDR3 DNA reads TGTGCCAGCAGGGACTGGGGCAGATCCTACGAGCAGTACTTC.

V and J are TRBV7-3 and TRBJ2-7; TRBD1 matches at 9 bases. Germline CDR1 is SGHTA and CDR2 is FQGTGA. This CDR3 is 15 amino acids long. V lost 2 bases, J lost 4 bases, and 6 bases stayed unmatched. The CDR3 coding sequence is TGTGCCAGCAGCTTACGCCACAGGGGGCCTTACGAGCAGTACTTC. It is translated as CASSLRHRGPYEQYF.

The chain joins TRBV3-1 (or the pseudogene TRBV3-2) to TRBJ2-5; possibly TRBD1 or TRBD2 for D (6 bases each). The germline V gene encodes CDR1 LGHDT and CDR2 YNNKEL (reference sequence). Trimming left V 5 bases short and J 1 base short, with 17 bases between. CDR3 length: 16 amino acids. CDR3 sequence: CASSTQRRGRQETQYF. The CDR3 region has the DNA TGTGCCAGCAGCACCCAACGCCGGGGGCGCCAAGAGACCCAGTACTTC.

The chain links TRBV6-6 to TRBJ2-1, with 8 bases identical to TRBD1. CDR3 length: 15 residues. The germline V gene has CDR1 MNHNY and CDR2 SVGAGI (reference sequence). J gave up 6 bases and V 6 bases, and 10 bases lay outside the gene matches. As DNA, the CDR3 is TGTGCCAGCAGGATGGGACAGGAATATCCCAATGAGCAGTTCTTC. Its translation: CASRMGQEYPNEQFF.

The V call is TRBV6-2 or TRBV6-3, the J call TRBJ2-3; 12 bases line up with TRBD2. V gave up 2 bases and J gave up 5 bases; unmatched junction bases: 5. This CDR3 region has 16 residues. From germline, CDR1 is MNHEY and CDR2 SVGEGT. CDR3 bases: TGTGCCAGCAGTTACCTAGCGGGGGGGAGAAAAGATACGCAGTATTTT. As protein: CASSYLAGGRKDTQYF.

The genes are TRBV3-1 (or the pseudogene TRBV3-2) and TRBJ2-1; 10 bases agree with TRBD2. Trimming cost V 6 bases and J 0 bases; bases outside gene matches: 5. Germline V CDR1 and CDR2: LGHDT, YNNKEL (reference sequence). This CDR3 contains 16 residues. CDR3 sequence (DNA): TGTGCCAGCAGGTACAGCGGGGGGGACTCCTACAATGAGCAGTTCTTC. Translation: CASRYSGGDSYNEQFF.

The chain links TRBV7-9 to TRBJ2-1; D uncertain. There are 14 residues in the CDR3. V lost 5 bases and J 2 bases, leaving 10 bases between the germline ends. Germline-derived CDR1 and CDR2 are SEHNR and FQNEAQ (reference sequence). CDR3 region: CASSRKTTYNEQFF. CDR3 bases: TGTGCCAGCAGCCGAAAGACAACCTACAATGAGCAGTTCTTC.

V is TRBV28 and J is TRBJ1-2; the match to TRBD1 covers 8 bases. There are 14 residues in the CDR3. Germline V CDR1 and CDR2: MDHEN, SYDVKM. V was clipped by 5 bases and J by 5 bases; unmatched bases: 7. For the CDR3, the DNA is TGTGCCAGCAGTGACTCGGGACAGGTTTATGGCTACACCTTC. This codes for CASSDSGQVYGYTF.

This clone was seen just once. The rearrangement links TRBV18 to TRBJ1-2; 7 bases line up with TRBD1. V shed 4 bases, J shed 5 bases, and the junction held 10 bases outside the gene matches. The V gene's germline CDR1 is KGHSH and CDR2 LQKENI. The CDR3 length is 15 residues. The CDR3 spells CASSRGQGVRYGYTF. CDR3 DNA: TGTGCCAGCTCACGAGGTCAGGGGGTCCGTTATGGCTACACCTTC.

CDR3 sequence (DNA): TGTGCCAGTAGTATAGGGGGGAAAGGGCAGCCCCAGCATTTT. Its translation is CASSIGGKGQPQHF. The chain uses TRBV19 and TRBJ1-5; perhaps TRBD1 as D (5 bases). The V end was cut by 1 base, the J end by 7 bases, with 11 bases between. The CDR3 has 14 residues. Germline V gene lookup returns CDR1 LNHDA and CDR2 SQIVND (reference sequence).

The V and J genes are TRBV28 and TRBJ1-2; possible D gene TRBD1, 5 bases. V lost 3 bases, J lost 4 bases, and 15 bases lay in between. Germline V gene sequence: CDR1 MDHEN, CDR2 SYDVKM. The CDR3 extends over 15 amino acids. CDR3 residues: CASSLPVVRAYGYTF. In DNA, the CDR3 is TGTGCCAGCAGTTTGCCGGTTGTCAGGGCCTATGGCTACACCTTC.

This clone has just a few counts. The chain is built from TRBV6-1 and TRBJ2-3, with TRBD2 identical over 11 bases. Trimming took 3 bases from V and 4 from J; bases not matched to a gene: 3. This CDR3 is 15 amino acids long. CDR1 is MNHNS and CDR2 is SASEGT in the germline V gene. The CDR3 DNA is TGTGCCAGCAGTGATTTAGCGGGGGGGCCAGATACGCAGTATTTT. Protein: CASSDLAGGPDTQYF.

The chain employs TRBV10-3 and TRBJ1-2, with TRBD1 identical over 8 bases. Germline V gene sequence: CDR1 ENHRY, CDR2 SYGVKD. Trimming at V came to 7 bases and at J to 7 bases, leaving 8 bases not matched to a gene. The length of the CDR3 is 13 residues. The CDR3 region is CAITGQGGVGYTF. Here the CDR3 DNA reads TGTGCCATCACCGGACAGGGTGGAGTTGGCTACACCTTC.

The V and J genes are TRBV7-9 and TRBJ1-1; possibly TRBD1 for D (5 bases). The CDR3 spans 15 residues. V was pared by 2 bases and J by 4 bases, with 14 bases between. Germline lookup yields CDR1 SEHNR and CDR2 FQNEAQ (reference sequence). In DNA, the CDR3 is TGTGCCAGCAGCTTAATAGCGGGGCTCAGCACTGAAGCTTTCTTT. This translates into CASSLIAGLSTEAFF.

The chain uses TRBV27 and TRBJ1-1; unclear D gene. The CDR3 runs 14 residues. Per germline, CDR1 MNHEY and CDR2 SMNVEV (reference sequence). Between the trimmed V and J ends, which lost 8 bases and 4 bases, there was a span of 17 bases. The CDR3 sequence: CASHRGGRATEAFF. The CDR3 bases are TGTGCCAGCCACCGAGGAGGGAGGGCCACTGAAGCTTTCTTT.

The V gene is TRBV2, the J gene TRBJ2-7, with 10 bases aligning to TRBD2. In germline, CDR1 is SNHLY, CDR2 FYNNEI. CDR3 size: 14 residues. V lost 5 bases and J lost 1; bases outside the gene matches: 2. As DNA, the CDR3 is TGTGCCAGCAGTAGCGGGGGGGCTTCCTACGAGCAGTACTTC. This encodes CASSSGGASYEQYF.

This CDR3 is CASSEEQGWSPLHF. In DNA form, the CDR3 reads TGTGCCAGCAGTGAAGAACAGGGGTGGTCACCCCTCCACTTT. This chain joins TRBV6-1 and TRBJ1-6, with TRBD1 matching 7 bases. The V and J ends lost 1 base and 10 bases, in that order; junction bases with no gene match: 4. Germline-derived CDR1 and CDR2 are MNHNS and SASEGT. This CDR3 spans 14 amino acids.

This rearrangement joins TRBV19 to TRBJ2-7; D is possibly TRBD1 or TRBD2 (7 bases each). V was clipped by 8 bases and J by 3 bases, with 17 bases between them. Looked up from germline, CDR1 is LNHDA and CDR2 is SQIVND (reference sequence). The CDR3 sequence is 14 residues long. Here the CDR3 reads CASGRGLAFYEQYF. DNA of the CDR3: TGTGCCAGTGGGAGGGGGCTCGCATTCTACGAGCAGTACTTC. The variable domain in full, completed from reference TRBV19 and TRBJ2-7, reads DGGITQSPKYLFRKEGQNVTLSCEQNLNHDAMYWYRQDPGQGLRLIYYSQIVNDFQKGDIAEGYSVSREKKESFPLTVTSAQKNPTAFYLCASGRGLAFYEQYFGPGTRLTVT.

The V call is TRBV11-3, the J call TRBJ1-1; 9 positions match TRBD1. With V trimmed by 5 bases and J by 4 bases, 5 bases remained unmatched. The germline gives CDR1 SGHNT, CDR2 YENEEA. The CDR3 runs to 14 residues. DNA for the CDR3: TGTGCCAGCAGCGAGGGACAGGGCGTCACTGAAGCTTTCTTT. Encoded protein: CASSEGQGVTEAFF.

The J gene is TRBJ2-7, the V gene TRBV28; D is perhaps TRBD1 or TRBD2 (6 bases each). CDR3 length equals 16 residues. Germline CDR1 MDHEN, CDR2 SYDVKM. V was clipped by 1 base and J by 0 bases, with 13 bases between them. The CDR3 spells CASSLSGALSSYEQYF. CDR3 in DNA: TGTGCCAGCAGTTTATCGGGGGCTCTTAGCTCCTACGAGCAGTACTTC.

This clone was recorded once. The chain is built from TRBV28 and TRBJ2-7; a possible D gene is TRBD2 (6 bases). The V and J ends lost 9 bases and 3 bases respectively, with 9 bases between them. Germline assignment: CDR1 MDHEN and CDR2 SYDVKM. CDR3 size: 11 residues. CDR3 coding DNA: TGTGCCAGTTCGCGGGGCTACGAGCAGTACTTC. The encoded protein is CASSRGYEQYF.

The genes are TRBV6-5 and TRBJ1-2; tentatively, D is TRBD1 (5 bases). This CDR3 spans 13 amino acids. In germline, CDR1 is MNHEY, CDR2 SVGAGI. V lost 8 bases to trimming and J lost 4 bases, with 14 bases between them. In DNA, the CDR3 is TGTGCCAGCGTACGGGGGATCGGCTATGGCTACACCTTC. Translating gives CASVRGIGYGYTF.

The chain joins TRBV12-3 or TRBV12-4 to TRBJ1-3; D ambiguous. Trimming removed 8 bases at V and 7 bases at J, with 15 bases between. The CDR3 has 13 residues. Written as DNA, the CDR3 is TGTGCCAGCCAAGTTGGGCTAGGGAACACCATATATTTT. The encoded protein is CASQVGLGNTIYF.

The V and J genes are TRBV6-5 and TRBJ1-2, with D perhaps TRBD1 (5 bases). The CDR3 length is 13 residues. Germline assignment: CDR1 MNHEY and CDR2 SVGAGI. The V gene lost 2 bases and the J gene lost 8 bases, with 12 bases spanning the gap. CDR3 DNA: TGTGCCAGCAGTTACGTCCAGGGCTCGGGCTACACCTTC. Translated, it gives CASSYVQGSGYTF.